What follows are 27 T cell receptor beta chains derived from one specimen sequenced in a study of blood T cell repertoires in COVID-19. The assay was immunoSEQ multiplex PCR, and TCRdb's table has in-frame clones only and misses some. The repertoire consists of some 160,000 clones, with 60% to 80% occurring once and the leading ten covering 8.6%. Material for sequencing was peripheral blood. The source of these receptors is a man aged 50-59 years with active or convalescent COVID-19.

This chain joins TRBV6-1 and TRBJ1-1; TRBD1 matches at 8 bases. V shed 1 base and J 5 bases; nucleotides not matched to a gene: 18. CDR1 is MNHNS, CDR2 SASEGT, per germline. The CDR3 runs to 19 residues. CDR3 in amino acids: CASSEVRRGRDGRGTEAFF. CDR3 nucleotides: TGTGCCAGCAGTGAAGTTCGCAGGGGGCGTGATGGGAGAGGGACTGAAGCTTTCTTT.

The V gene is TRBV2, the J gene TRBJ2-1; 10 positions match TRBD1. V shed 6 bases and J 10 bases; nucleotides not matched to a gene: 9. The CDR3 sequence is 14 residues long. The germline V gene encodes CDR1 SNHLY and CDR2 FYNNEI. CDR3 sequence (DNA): TGTGCCAGCAGCCCGGGACAGGGGTCCCAGGAGCAGTTCTTC. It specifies CASSPGQGSQEQFF. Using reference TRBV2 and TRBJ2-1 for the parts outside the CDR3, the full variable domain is EPEVTQTPSHQVTQMGQEVILRCVPISNHLYFYWYRQILGQKVEFLVSFYNNEISEKSEIFDDQFSVERPDGSNFTLKIRSTKLEDSAMYFCASSPGQGSQEQFFGPGTRLTVL.

The CDR3 protein is CASSYSTGVGEAFF. CDR3 nucleotide sequence: TGTGCCAGCAGTTACTCGACAGGGGTGGGAGAAGCTTTCTTT. The genes are TRBV6-5 and TRBJ1-1, with 8 positions matching TRBD1. V dropped 0 bases and J dropped 8; count of bases not matched to a gene: 5. The CDR3 sequence is 14 residues long. CDR1 and CDR2 from the germline V gene are MNHEY and SVGAGI.

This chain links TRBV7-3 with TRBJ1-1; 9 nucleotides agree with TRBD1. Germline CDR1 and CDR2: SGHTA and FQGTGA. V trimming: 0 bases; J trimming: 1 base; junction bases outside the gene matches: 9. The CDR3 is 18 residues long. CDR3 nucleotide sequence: TGTGCCAGCAGCTTAACAAGGACAGGGGCCGGGACGAACACTGAAGCTTTCTTT. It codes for CASSLTRTGAGTNTEAFF.

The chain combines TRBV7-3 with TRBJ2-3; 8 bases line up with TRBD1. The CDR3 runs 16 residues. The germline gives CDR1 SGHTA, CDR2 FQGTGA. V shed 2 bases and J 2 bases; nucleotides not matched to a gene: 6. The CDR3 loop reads CASSLGTGGFTDTQYF. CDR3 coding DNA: TGTGCCAGCAGCTTAGGGACAGGAGGATTCACAGATACGCAGTATTTT.

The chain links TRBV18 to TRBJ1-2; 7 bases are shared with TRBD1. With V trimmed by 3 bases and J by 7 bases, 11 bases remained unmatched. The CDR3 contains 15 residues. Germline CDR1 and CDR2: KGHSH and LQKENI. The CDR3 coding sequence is TGTGCCAGCTCACCCTCGACAGGGTTTTCTTCTGGCTACACCTTC. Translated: CASSPSTGFSSGYTF.

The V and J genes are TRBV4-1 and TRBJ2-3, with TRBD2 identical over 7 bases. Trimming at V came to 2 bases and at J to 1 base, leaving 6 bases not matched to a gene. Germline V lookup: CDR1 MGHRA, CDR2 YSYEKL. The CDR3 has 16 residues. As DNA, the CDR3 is TGCGCCAGCAGCCAAACGCGGGAGTCAGGCACAGATACGCAGTATTTT. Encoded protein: CASSQTRESGTDTQYF.

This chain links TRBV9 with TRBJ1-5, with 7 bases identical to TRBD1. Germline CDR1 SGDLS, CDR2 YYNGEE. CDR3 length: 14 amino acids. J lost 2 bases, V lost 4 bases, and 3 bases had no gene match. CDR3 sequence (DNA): TGTGCCAGCAGCCCACAGGGGCGCAATCAGCCCCAGCATTTT. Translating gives CASSPQGRNQPQHF.

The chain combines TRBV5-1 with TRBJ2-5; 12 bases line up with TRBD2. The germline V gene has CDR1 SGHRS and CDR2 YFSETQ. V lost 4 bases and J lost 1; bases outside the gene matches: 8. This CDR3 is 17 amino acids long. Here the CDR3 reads CASSALPSGRAQETQYF. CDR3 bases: TGCGCCAGCAGCGCTCTCCCTAGCGGGAGGGCCCAAGAGACCCAGTACTTC.

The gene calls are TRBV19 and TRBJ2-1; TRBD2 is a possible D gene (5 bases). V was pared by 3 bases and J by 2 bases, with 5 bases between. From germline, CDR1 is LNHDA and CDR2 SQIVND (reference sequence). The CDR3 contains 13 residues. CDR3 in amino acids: CASSMGAYNEQFF. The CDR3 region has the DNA TGTGCCAGTAGTATGGGAGCCTACAATGAGCAGTTCTTC.

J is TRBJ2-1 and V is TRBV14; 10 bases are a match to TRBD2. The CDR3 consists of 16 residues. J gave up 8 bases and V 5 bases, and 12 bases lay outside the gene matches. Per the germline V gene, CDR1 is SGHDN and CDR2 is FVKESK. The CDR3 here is CASSTPSSGSGYEQFF. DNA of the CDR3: TGTGCCAGCAGCACCCCCTCTAGCGGGAGCGGCTATGAGCAGTTCTTC.

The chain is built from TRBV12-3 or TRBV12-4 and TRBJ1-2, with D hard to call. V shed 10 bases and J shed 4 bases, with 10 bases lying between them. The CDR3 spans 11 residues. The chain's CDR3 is CATRGIYGYTF. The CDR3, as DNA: TGTGCCACCCGAGGAATCTATGGCTACACCTTC.

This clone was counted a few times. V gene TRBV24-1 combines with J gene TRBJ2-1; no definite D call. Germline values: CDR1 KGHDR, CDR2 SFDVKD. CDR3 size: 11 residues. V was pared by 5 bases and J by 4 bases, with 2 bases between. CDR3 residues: CATSAYNEQFF. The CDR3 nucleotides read TGTGCCACCAGTGCGTACAATGAGCAGTTCTTC.

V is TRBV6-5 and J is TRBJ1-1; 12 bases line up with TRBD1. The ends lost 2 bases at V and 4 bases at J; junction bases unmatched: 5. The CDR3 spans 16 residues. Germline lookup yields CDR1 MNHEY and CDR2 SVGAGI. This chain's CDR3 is CASSYGTGGLSTEAFF. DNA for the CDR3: TGTGCCAGCAGTTACGGGACAGGGGGCTTGAGCACTGAAGCTTTCTTT.

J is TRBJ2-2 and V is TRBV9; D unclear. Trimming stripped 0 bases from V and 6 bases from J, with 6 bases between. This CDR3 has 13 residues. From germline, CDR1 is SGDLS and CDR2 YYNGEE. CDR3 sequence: CASSVGGAGELFF. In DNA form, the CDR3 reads TGTGCCAGCAGCGTAGGAGGCGCCGGGGAGCTGTTTTTT.

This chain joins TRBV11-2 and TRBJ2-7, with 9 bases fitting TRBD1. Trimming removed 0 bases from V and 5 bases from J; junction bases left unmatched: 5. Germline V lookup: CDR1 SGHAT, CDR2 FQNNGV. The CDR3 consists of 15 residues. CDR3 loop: CASSLDPGQGHEQYF. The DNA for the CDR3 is TGTGCCAGCAGCTTAGATCCGGGACAGGGCCACGAGCAGTACTTC. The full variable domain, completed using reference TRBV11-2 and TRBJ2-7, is EAGVAQSPRYKIIEKRQSVAFWCNPISGHATLYWYQQILGQGPKLLIQFQNNGVVDDSQLPKDRFSAERLKGVDSTLKIQPAKLEDSAVYLCASSLDPGQGHEQYFGPGTRLTVT.

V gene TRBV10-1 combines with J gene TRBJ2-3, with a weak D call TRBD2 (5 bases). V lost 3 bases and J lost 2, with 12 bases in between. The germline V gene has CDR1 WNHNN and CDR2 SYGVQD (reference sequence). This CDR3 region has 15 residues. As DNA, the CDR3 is TGCGCCAGCAGTGATGGACTGACTCTCACAGATACGCAGTATTTT. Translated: CASSDGLTLTDTQYF.

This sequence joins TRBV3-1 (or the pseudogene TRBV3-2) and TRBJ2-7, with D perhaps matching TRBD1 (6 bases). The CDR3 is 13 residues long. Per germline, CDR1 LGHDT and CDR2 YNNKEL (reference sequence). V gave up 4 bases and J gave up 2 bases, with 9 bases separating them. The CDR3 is CASSPGHPYEQYF. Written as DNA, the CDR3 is TGTGCCAGCAGCCCGGGACACCCCTACGAGCAGTACTTC.

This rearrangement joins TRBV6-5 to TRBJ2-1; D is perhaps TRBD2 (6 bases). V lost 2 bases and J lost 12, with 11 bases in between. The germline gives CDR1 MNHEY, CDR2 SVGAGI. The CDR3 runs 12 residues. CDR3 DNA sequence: TGTGCCAGCAGTTACGGGAGGACTATGCAGTTCTTC. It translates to CASSYGRTMQFF.

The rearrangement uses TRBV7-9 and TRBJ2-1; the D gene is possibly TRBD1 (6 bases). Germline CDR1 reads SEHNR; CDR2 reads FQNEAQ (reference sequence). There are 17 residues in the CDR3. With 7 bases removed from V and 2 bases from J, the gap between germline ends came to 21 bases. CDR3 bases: TGTGCCAGCACCCGACCGTGGGGGCGGTCCGCCTACAATGAGCAGTTCTTC. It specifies CASTRPWGRSAYNEQFF.

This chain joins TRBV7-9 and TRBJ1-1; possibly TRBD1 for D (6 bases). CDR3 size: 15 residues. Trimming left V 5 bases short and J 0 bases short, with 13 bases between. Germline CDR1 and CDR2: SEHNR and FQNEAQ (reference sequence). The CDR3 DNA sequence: TGTGCCAGCAGCCGCGAGGGGGTGTTGAACACTGAAGCTTTCTTT. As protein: CASSREGVLNTEAFF.

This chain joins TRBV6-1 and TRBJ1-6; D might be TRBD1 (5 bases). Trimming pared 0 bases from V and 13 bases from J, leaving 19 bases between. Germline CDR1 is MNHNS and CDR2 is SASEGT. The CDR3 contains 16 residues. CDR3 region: CASSEALGAARSPLHF. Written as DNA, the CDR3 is TGTGCCAGCAGTGAAGCGCTTGGGGCAGCCCGGTCCCCCCTCCACTTT.

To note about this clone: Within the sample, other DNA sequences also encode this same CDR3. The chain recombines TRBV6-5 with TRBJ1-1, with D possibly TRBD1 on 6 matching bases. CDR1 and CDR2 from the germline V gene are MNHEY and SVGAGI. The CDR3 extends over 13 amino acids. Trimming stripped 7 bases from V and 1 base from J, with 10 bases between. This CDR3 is CASTGQTNTEAFF. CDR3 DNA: TGTGCCAGCACGGGACAAACGAACACTGAAGCTTTCTTT.

The CDR3 reads CAISEGGNEQFF. CDR3 coding DNA: TGTGCCATCAGTGAAGGAGGGAATGAGCAGTTCTTC. This chain joins TRBV10-3 and TRBJ2-1; D is possibly TRBD2 (6 bases). Per the germline V gene, CDR1 is ENHRY and CDR2 is SYGVKD. There are 12 residues in the CDR3. Trimming cost V 3 bases and J 7 bases, with 7 bases left between them.

The CDR3: CASSLGTGGGEKLFF. The CDR3 nucleotides are TGTGCCAGCAGCCTCGGGACAGGGGGCGGTGAAAAACTGTTTTTT. The chain combines TRBV7-9 with TRBJ1-4; 12 bases match TRBD1. From germline, CDR1 is SEHNR and CDR2 FQNEAQ (reference sequence). J was trimmed by 7 bases and V by 5 bases; bases with no gene match: 5. This CDR3 has 15 amino acids.

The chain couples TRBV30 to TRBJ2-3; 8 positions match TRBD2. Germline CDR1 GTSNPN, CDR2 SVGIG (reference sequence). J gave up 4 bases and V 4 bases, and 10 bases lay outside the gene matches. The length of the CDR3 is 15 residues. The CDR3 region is CAWTLGSGRADTQYF. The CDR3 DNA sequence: TGTGCCTGGACCCTGGGGTCCGGGAGGGCAGATACGCAGTATTTT. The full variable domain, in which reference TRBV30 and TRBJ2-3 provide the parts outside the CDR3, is SQTIHQWPATLVQPVGSPLSLECTVEGTSNPNLYWYRQAAGRGLQLLFYSVGIGQISSEVPQNLSASRPQDRQFILSSKKLLLSDSGFYLCAWTLGSGRADTQYFGPGTRLTVL.

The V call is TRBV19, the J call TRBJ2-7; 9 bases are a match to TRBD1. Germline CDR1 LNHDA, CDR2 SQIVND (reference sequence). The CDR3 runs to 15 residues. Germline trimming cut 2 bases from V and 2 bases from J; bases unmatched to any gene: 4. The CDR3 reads CASSILGQGPYEQYF. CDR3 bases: TGTGCCAGTAGTATACTCGGACAGGGGCCCTACGAGCAGTACTTC.